This note documents a single T cell receptor (beta chain) sequence. The antigen is not known. This entry belongs to a study of Ad26.COV2.S vaccination and SARS-CoV-2 variants. Overall study context: The study gave Ad26.COV2.S intramuscularly, once or twice 56 days apart. Findings and limits, study-wide: Vaccine and placebo groups showed comparable non-spike TCR breadth.

The CDR3 spans 15 residues. CDR1 and CDR2 (germline): LNHNV, YYDKDF (reference sequence). V lost 6 bases and J 0 bases, leaving 12 bases between the germline ends. Clones were read by immunoSEQ multiplex PCR, and TCRdb kept only the in-frame ones, dropping some. The table records around 350,000 clones, 85% of them present only once. The treatment was: around 19 received Ad26.COV2.S at low or high dose, single or two shots; five or six received placebo; per-sample allocation not given. The study sampled participants on day 63 after the first vaccine or placebo injection. Donor was an adult aged 18-55 years in Boston.

The receptor was derived from a person between 18 and 59 years old who received the Ad26.COV2.S COVID-19 vaccine or a placebo. This chain uses TRBV15 with TRBJ1-3; D remains ambiguous. Material: peripheral blood, obtained in a trial of Ad26.COV2.S vaccine versus placebo. The CDR3 loop is CATRQGPRSGNTIYF. The CDR3 DNA reads TGTGCCACCAGGCAAGGACCCCGCTCTGGAAACACCATATATTTT. Using reference TRBV15 and TRBJ1-3 for the parts outside the CDR3, the full variable domain is DAMVIQNPRYQVTQFGKPVTLSCSQTLNHNVMYWYQQKSSQAPKLLFHYYDKDFNNEADTPDNFQSRRPNTSFCFLDIRSPGLGDTAMYLCATRQGPRSGNTIYFGEGSWLTVV.